Listed here are 17 T cell receptor beta chains from one sample, sequenced in a study of blood T cell repertoires in COVID-19. Profiled with immunoSEQ multiplex PCR; TCRdb holds only in-frame clones, not every one. Of fewer than 85,000 clones in the sample, around 67% were seen once. Sequencing was performed on peripheral blood. Receptors originate from a man aged 55 to 70 with acute or convalescent COVID-19.

The chain uses TRBV5-1 and TRBJ2-7; a possible D gene is TRBD2 (5 bases). Germline CDR1 reads SGHRS; CDR2 reads YFSETQ. The CDR3 loop spans 14 amino acids. V was clipped by 0 bases and J by 4 bases, with 11 bases between them. The CDR3 bases are TGCGCCAGCAGCTTGGGCCTCGGCGGGTACGAGCAGTACTTC. Translation gives CASSLGLGGYEQYF.

This clone was observed many times. The CDR3 protein is CAWSTPAGLTDTQYF. DNA of the CDR3: TGTGCCTGGAGTACCCCTGCGGGGCTCACAGATACGCAGTATTTT. The chain joins TRBV30 to TRBJ2-3; possible D gene TRBD2, 6 bases. CDR1 is GTSNPN and CDR2 is SVGIG in the germline V gene (reference sequence). There are 15 residues in the CDR3. The germline V and J ends were trimmed by 2 bases and 2 bases, with 14 bases remaining between them.

This clone occurred once. The chain carries TRBV4-1 and TRBJ1-4; possibly TRBD1 for D (5 bases). The germline V gene encodes CDR1 MGHRA and CDR2 YSYEKL. The germline V and J ends were trimmed by 3 bases and 0 bases, with 5 bases remaining between them. CDR3 length: 14 amino acids. The CDR3 DNA reads as TGCGCCAGCAGCCAGACAGCAACTAATGAAAAACTGTTTTTT. Translating gives CASSQTATNEKLFF.

The chain combines TRBV5-4 with TRBJ2-1; TRBD2 aligns across 8 bases. Unmatched junction bases numbered 10, after V lost 0 bases and J lost 11 bases. This CDR3 has 15 residues. Looked up from germline, CDR1 is SGHNT and CDR2 is YYREEE (reference sequence). The CDR3, as DNA: TGTGCCAGCAGCTTGGACTGGACTAGCTCTCGGAAGCAGTTCTTC. Its protein product is CASSLDWTSSRKQFF.

The chain is built from TRBV18 and TRBJ2-7; TRBD1 matches at 8 bases. The CDR3 runs to 14 residues. Germline CDR1 KGHSH, CDR2 LQKENI. With 5 bases clipped from V and 4 bases from J, the junction kept 7 bases outside the gene matches. The CDR3 DNA reads as TGTGCCAGCTCATTTTCTCAGGGGGCTTACGAGCAGTACTTC. Its protein is CASSFSQGAYEQYF.

The rearrangement links TRBV3-1 (or the pseudogene TRBV3-2) to TRBJ1-2; TRBD1 might be the D (6 bases). CDR1 and CDR2 (germline): LGHDT, YNNKEL (reference sequence). The CDR3 runs 13 residues. V was shortened by 6 bases and J by 5 bases, with 13 bases between the two germline ends. The CDR3 region is CASSQQQGYGYTF. The CDR3 DNA is TGTGCCAGCAGTCAACAACAGGGTTATGGCTACACCTTC.

This clone turned up a few times. The genes are TRBV19 and TRBJ2-1; maybe TRBD2 (5 bases). The length of the CDR3 is 15 residues. CDR1 LNHDA and CDR2 SQIVND come from the germline V gene (reference sequence). The ends were cut back, 3 bases at V and 7 bases at J, with 16 bases in the middle. The CDR3 DNA reads as TGTGCCAGTAGTATTGGGCGGGCAGAAGAGAATGAGCAGTTCTTC. It codes for CASSIGRAEENEQFF. Complete variable domain (other parts from reference TRBV19 and TRBJ2-1): DGGITQSPKYLFRKEGQNVTLSCEQNLNHDAMYWYRQDPGQGLRLIYYSQIVNDFQKGDIAEGYSVSREKKESFPLTVTSAQKNPTAFYLCASSIGRAEENEQFFGPGTRLTVL.

This rearrangement joins TRBV19 to TRBJ1-4; D possibly corresponds to TRBD1 (5 bases). The CDR3 spans 12 residues. Trimming cost V 3 bases and J 15 bases, with 14 bases left between them. Germline CDR1 is LNHDA and CDR2 is SQIVND (reference sequence). The CDR3 sequence: CASSMGRDYVFF. The CDR3 region has the DNA TGTGCCAGTAGTATGGGTCGGGACTATGTGTTTTTT.

The table lists this clone with a few counts. The chain recombines TRBV7-2 with TRBJ2-1; no definite D call. The germline V gene has CDR1 SGHTA and CDR2 FQGNSA. Trimming cost V 5 bases and J 6 bases, with 20 bases left between them. The CDR3 is 16 residues long. CDR3 region: CASSPAAQRMGNEQFF. The CDR3 nucleotides read TGTGCCAGCAGCCCAGCCGCGCAGCGAATGGGCAATGAGCAGTTCTTC.

The rearrangement joins TRBV30 to TRBJ2-7; D is possibly TRBD2 (6 bases). Germline V gives CDR1 GTSNPN, CDR2 SVGIG (reference sequence). CDR3 length: 13 amino acids. The V end lost 0 bases, the J end lost 1 base, and 7 bases lay between the germline ends. CDR3 bases: TGTGCCTGGAGTGTTCGGGAGTCCTACGAGCAGTACTTC. Protein product: CAWSVRESYEQYF.

The chain carries TRBV3-1 (or the pseudogene TRBV3-2) and TRBJ1-2, with TRBD1 matching 7 bases. This CDR3 comprises 14 residues. The V and J ends lost 0 bases and 6 bases, in that order; junction bases with no gene match: 4. CDR1 and CDR2 from the germline V gene are LGHDT and YNNKEL (reference sequence). The CDR3 sequence is CASSQDWTGHGYTF. The CDR3 DNA sequence: TGTGCCAGCAGCCAAGATTGGACAGGCCATGGCTACACCTTC.

The chain carries TRBV24-1 and TRBJ2-2; D remains ambiguous. V was pared by 4 bases and J by 4 bases, with 15 bases between. CDR3 size: 16 residues. Germline-derived CDR1 and CDR2 are KGHDR and SFDVKD. In nucleotides, the CDR3 is TGTGCCACCAGTGAGCGGCTGATGGTGGGCACCGGGGAGCTGTTTTTT. Its protein product is CATSERLMVGTGELFF.

The chain links TRBV20-1 to TRBJ2-1; 12 bases line up with TRBD2. Germline CDR1 is DFQATT and CDR2 is SNEGSKA (reference sequence). Trimming at V came to 3 bases and at J to 6 bases, leaving 9 bases not matched to a gene. There are 16 residues in the CDR3. CDR3 sequence (DNA): TGCAGTGCTAGTTCTAGCGGGAGGGCAGAGAGCAATGAGCAGTTCTTC. This sequence encodes CSASSSGRAESNEQFF.

The chain couples TRBV7-7 to TRBJ2-3; D perhaps matches TRBD2 (5 bases). The CDR3 loop spans 13 amino acids. Germline V CDR1 and CDR2: SSHAT, FNYEAQ (reference sequence). Trimming cost V 5 bases and J 2 bases, with 8 bases left between them. Here the CDR3 reads CASSPGNTDTQYF. The CDR3 DNA follows: TGTGCCAGCAGCCCGGGAAACACAGATACGCAGTATTTT.

The chain recombines TRBV5-6 with TRBJ2-5, with D tentatively TRBD2 (6 bases). Germline CDR1 reads SGHDT; CDR2 reads YYEEEE. V was cut by 0 bases and J by 8 bases, with 14 bases left in between. This CDR3 is built from 14 residues. The CDR3 sequence is CASSLVRTGVTQYF. The CDR3 nucleotides are TGTGCCAGCAGCTTGGTGAGAACGGGGGTCACCCAGTACTTC.

The V and J genes are TRBV6-5 and TRBJ2-3; no clear D. Germline V gene sequence: CDR1 MNHEY, CDR2 SVGAGI. CDR3 size: 13 residues. Trimming pared 8 bases from V and 0 bases from J, leaving 9 bases between. In DNA form, the CDR3 reads TGTGCCAGCGGAACTACTAGCACAGATACGCAGTATTTT. It specifies CASGTTSTDTQYF.

The V and J genes are TRBV6-5 and TRBJ2-3; D may be TRBD1 (6 bases). Germline V gene lookup returns CDR1 MNHEY and CDR2 SVGAGI. Trimming took 6 bases from V and 6 from J, leaving 19 bases between them. The CDR3 has 15 amino acids. This CDR3 reads CASSQDTGTSDTQYF. The CDR3 region has the DNA TGTGCCAGCAGCCAGGATACCGGGACAAGCGATACGCAGTATTTT.